Sequencing of this TCR beta chain was carried out in a study of cytomegalovirus exposure and HLA in healthy donors. This clone was seen more than once but under ten times. Its antigen remains unknown. Germline V gene sequence: CDR1 SGHAT, CDR2 FQNNGV. Deletions cut 5 bases from V and 3 bases from J, with 16 bases between. There are 15 residues in the CDR3. Researchers ran the PCR with 60 Vbeta and 13 Jbeta primers. Sequenced by immunoSEQ multiplex PCR; TCRdb stores in-frame clones only, minus some. Of around 150,000 clones listed, over 75% are singletons. Findings of the study overall: Among the CMV-associated chains, a few were confirmed in vitro as specific for CMV antigens. Analyses of presence/absence relied on an assumption of roughly uniform sequencing depth across donors. Most TCR sequences proved rare, with some public TCRs found in many donors.

The J gene is TRBJ2-5, the V gene TRBV11-2, with TRBD1 as a possible D gene (6 bases). Sequenced input: PBMCs. This receptor was identified in a woman aged 18-29 years in good health and CMV-seronegative. CDR3 in DNA: TGTGCCAGCAGCCAAACGGGTCAGGGGAAAGAGACCCAGTACTTC. Its protein product is CASSQTGQGKETQYF. The whole variable domain, remainder taken from reference TRBV11-2 and TRBJ2-5, is EAGVAQSPRYKIIEKRQSVAFWCNPISGHATLYWYQQILGQGPKLLIQFQNNGVVDDSQLPKDRFSAERLKGVDSTLKIQPAKLEDSAVYLCASSQTGQGKETQYFGPGTRLLVL.